Each of the 4 T cell receptor beta chains below was sequenced from the same sample in a study of CD8 T cells in Susac syndrome. An input of about 0.45 to 1 ug of RNA was subjected to reverse transcription using random hexamers. TCRdb re-analysed the immunoSEQ multiplex PCR reads in MiXCR, keeping a single row per CDR3 protein. The sample consists of about 300,000 distinct CDR3 sequences, about 82% of them appearing once. Source material: CD8+ T cells from PBMCs. The source is a human donor with multiple sclerosis.

This rearrangement joins TRBV27 to TRBJ2-1; D is undetermined. Germline V gene lookup returns CDR1 MNHEY and CDR2 SMNVEV (reference sequence). This CDR3 contains 15 residues. Trimming shortened V by 2 bases and J by 3 bases, and 11 bases separated the two germline ends. Here the CDR3 DNA reads TGTGCCAGCAGTTTAGGTGCGTCTAACTACAATGAGCAGTTCTTC. Its protein is CASSLGASNYNEQFF.

This chain joins TRBV7-3 and TRBJ2-1; D remains unclear. The CDR3 sequence is 16 residues long. The germline V gene has CDR1 SGHTA and CDR2 FQGTGA. V was cut by 5 bases and J by 4 bases, with 18 bases left in between. CDR3 bases: TGTGCCAGCAGCCCCCCCAAGGCACTACCGTACAATGAGCAGTTCTTC. It encodes CASSPPKALPYNEQFF.

The rearrangement joins TRBV9 to TRBJ1-5, with D possibly matching TRBD1 (6 bases). Trimming cost V 2 bases and J 7 bases, with 13 bases left between them. CDR1 SGDLS and CDR2 YYNGEE come from the germline V gene. This CDR3 is built from 14 residues. Here the CDR3 reads CASSVDRTGQPQHF. In DNA, the CDR3 is TGTGCCAGCAGCGTTGACAGGACGGGCCAGCCCCAGCATTTT. The full variable domain, its missing parts supplied by reference TRBV9 and TRBJ1-5, is DSGVTQTPKHLITATGQRVTLRCSPRSGDLSVYWYQQSLDQGLQFLIQYYNGEERAKGNILERFSAQQFPDLHSELNLSSLELGDSALYFCASSVDRTGQPQHFGDGTRLSIL.

The V and J genes are TRBV4-3 and TRBJ1-4; D ambiguous. The ends were cut back, 0 bases at V and 5 bases at J, with 16 bases in the middle. The CDR3 is 17 amino acids. Germline V gene sequence: CDR1 LGHNA, CDR2 YSLEER. The CDR3 DNA is TGCGCCAGCAGCCAAGAGAGGCTGGAGGTAAAGAATGAAAAACTGTTTTTT. It yields the protein CASSQERLEVKNEKLFF.